These T cell receptor beta chains were read from a single sample in a study of blood T cells in healthy people across ages. TCRdb reprocessed the 5' RACE reads with MiXCR, giving one entry per CDR3 protein. The table has roughly 1.9 million distinct CDR3 sequences, about two fifths seen once. The material sequenced was blood. The receptors were gathered from a human donor in good health. CDR3s include the opening cysteine and the closing phenylalanine or tryptophan. A D gene is named only where the DNA matches it firmly. Size is omitted from some rows. Given values are once, few, many or a class for expanded clones.

TRBJ2-5	-	-	TRBV11-2	CASMRELVEETQYF	TGTGCCAGCATGAGGGAGTTGGTAGAAGAGACCCAGTACTTC
TRBJ2-4	few	TRBD1	TRBV5-1	CASSQEGQGWGNIQYF	TGCGCCAGCAGCCAGGAGGGACAGGGCTGGGGAAACATTCAGTACTTC
TRBJ1-5	few	TRBD1	TRBV18	CASSPPLQGLGSNQPQHF	TGTGCCAGCTCACCACCGCTACAGGGGCTTGGTAGCAATCAGCCCCAGCATTTT
TRBJ2-1	few	-	TRBV27	CASSSQMTGTAQFF	TGTGCCAGCAGTTCGCAGATGACTGGTACGGCGCAGTTCTTC
TRBJ2-1	-	-	TRBV20-1	CSGEGAGHNEQFF	TGCAGTGGGGAAGGAGCGGGTCACAATGAGCAGTTCTTC
TRBJ1-2	many	-	TRBV6-5	CASSYSAANYGYTF	TGTGCCAGCAGTTACAGCGCAGCTAACTATGGCTACACCTTC
TRBJ1-6	few	TRBD1	TRBV7-9	CASSLAGQGIPPLHF	TGTGCCAGCAGCTTAGCCGGACAGGGGATTCCACCCCTCCACTTT
TRBJ1-2	few	-	TRBV7-2	CASSYSLGQERYGYTF	TGTGCCAGCAGCTACTCGCTTGGGCAAGAACGCTATGGCTACACCTTC
TRBJ2-1	few	-	TRBV12-3/TRBV12-4	CASSFDSLGSQFF	TGTGCCAGCAGTTTTGACTCCCTGGGTTCGCAGTTCTTC
TRBJ1-2	-	-	TRBV15	CATSRDRDANYGYTF	TGTGCCACCAGCAGAGATCGTGACGCTAACTATGGCTACACCTTC
TRBJ2-3	-	-	TRBV12-3/TRBV12-4	CASSSGALDTQYF	TGTGCCAGCAGCTCCGGTGCGCTGGATACGCAGTATTTT
TRBJ1-4	few	-	TRBV5-5	CASSLGIYSNEKLFF	TGTGCCAGCAGCTTGGGGATATATAGTAATGAAAAACTGTTTTTT
TRBJ2-1	-	-	TRBV4-2	CASSQPGGNNEQFF	TGTGCCAGCAGCCAGCCCGGTGGGAACAATGAGCAGTTCTTC
TRBJ2-3	-	-	TRBV6-2/TRBV6-3	CASRTRPGAEGRTDTQYF	TGTGCCAGCAGAACCCGCCCAGGGGCGGAGGGGCGCACAGATACGCAGTATTTT
TRBJ2-7	-	-	TRBV15	CATSREAKSSYEQYF	TGTGCCACCAGCAGAGAAGCGAAGAGCTCCTACGAGCAGTACTTC
TRBJ2-7	-	-	TRBV4-2	CASSQETGPSSYEQYF	TGTGCCAGCAGCCAAGAAACAGGGCCCAGCTCCTACGAGCAGTACTTC
TRBJ2-1	once	TRBD1	TRBV5-1	CASSSTQGARNEQFF	TGCGCCAGCAGCTCAACACAGGGGGCAAGGAATGAGCAGTTCTTC
TRBJ2-1	few	-	TRBV20-1	CSARPGGGTPGQFF	TGCAGTGCTAGACCAGGGGGGGGGACCCCTGGGCAGTTCTTC
TRBJ1-5	-	-	TRBV7-8	CASSPPPGVGNQPQHF	TGTGCCAGCAGCCCCCCCCCTGGGGTGGGGAATCAGCCCCAGCATTTT
TRBJ1-1	few	-	TRBV18	CASSQKNTEAFF	TGTGCCAGCTCACAGAAGAACACTGAAGCTTTCTTT
TRBJ1-1	-	-	TRBV12-3/TRBV12-4	CASRAAGRGNTEAFF	TGTGCCAGCAGGGCCGCGGGGAGAGGGAACACTGAAGCTTTCTTT
TRBJ1-2	-	-	TRBV19	CASSIGAGYTF	TGTGCCAGTAGTATAGGCGCTGGCTACACCTTC
TRBJ2-7	few	-	TRBV30	CAWSSTTYEQYF	TGTGCCTGGAGTTCCACTACCTACGAGCAGTACTTC
TRBJ2-1	-	TRBD2	TRBV5-1	CASSLLAGDHNEQFF	TGCGCCAGCAGCCTACTAGCGGGGGACCACAATGAGCAGTTCTTC
TRBJ2-1	-	-	TRBV5-1	CASNSYDNEQFF	TGCGCCAGCAACTCATATGACAATGAGCAGTTCTTC
TRBJ2-3	once	TRBD1	TRBV11-3	CASSRRGTGTQYF	TGTGCCAGCAGCCGGCGCGGGACAGGTACGCAGTATTTT
TRBJ2-1	-	-	TRBV20-1	CSARDPTRSYNEQFF	TGCAGTGCTAGAGATCCGACTAGGTCCTACAATGAGCAGTTCTTC
TRBJ1-2	few	TRBD1	TRBV10-3	CAISEGPGQGMFGYTF	TGTGCCATCAGTGAGGGCCCGGGACAGGGAATGTTTGGCTACACCTTC
TRBJ1-1	-	-	TRBV10-3	CAISEPGGRHTEAFF	TGTGCCATCAGTGAACCGGGGGGCCGTCACACTGAAGCTTTCTTT
TRBJ1-2	-	-	TRBV4-1	CASSQPGGAIANYGYTF	TGCGCCAGCAGCCAACCCGGAGGGGCAATCGCTAACTATGGCTACACCTTC
TRBJ2-7	-	TRBD1	TRBV20-1	CSATRQGHVEQYF	TGCAGTGCTACCCGACAGGGACACGTCGAGCAGTACTTC
TRBJ2-7	few	-	TRBV6-2/TRBV6-3	CASRNRVPTYEQYF	TGTGCCAGCAGAAACAGGGTTCCAACCTACGAGCAGTACTTC